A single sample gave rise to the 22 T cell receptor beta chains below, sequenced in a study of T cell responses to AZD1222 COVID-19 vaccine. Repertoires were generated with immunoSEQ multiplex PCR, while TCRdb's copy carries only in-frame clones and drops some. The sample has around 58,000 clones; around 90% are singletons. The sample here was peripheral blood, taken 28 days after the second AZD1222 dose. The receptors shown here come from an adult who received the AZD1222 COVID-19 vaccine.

CDR3 nucleotides: TGTGCCACCAGCTCGCGCGGGAACACTGAAGCTTTCTTT. It translates to CATSSRGNTEAFF. The V call is TRBV15, the J call TRBJ1-1; the D is unclear. CDR1 and CDR2 (germline): LNHNV, YYDKDF (reference sequence). The V gene lost 5 bases and the J gene lost 1 base, with 8 bases spanning the gap. This CDR3 contains 13 residues.

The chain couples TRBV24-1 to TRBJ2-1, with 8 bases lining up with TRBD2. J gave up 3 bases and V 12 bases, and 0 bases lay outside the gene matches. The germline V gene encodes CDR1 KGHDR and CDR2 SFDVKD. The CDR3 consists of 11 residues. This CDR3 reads CAAGGYNEQFF. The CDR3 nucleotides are TGTGCCGCGGGAGGCTACAATGAGCAGTTCTTC.

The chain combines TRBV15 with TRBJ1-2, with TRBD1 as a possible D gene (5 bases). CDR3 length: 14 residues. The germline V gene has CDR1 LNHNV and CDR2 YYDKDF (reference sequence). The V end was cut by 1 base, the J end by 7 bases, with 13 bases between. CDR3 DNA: TGTGCCACCAGCAGAGGGGGCCAGACGGTTGGCTACACCTTC. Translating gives CATSRGGQTVGYTF.

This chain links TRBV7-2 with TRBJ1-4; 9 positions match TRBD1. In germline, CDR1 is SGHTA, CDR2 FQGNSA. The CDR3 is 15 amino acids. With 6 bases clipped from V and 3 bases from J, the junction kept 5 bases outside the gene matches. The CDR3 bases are TGTGCCAGCAGTGCTACAGGGGGCTCTAATGAAAAACTGTTTTTT. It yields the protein CASSATGGSNEKLFF.

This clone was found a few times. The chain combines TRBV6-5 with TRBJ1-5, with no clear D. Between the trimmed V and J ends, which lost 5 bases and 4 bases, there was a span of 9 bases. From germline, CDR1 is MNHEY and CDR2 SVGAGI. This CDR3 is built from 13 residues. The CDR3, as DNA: TGTGCCAGCAGTAACCGGGAGAATCAGCCCCAGCATTTT. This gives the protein CASSNRENQPQHF.

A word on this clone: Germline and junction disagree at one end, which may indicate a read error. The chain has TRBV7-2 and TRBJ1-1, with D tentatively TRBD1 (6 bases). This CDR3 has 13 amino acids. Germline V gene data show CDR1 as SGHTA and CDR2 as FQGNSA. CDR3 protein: CASSLGDTRKTLF. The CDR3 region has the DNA TGTGCCAGCAGCCTTGGGGACACGCGAAAAACGCTCTTT. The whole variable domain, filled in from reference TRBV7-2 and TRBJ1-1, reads GAGVSQSPSNKVTEKGKDVELRCDPISGHTALYWYRQSLGQGLEFLIYFQGNSAPDKSGLPSDRFSAERTGGSVSTLTIQRTQQEDSAVYLCASSLGDTRKTLFGQGTRLTVV.

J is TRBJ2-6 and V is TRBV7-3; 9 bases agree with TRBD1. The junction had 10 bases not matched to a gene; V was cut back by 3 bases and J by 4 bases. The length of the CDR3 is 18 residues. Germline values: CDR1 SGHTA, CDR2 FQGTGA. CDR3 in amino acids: CASSLAGQGNPGANVLTF. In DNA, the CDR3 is TGTGCCAGCAGCTTGGCGGGACAGGGAAATCCAGGGGCCAACGTCCTGACTTTC.

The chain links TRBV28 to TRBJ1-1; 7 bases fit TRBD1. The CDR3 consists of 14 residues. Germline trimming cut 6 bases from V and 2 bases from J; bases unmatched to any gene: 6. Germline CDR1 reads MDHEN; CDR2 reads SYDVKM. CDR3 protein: CASRSTGVNTEAFF. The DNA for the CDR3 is TGTGCCAGCAGATCCACAGGGGTTAACACTGAAGCTTTCTTT. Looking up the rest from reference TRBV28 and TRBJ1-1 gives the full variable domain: DVKVTQSSRYLVKRTGEKVFLECVQDMDHENMFWYRQDPGLGLRLIYFSYDVKMKEKGDIPEGYSVSREKKERFSLILESASTNQTSMYLCASRSTGVNTEAFFGQGTRLTVV.

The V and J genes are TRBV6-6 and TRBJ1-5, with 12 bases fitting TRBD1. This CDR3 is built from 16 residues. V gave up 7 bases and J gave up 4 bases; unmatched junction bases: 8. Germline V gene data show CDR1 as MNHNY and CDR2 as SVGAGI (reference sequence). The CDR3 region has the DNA TGTGCCAGCACCTTGGGGACAGGGGGCGGAAATCAGCCCCAGCATTTT. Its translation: CASTLGTGGGNQPQHF.

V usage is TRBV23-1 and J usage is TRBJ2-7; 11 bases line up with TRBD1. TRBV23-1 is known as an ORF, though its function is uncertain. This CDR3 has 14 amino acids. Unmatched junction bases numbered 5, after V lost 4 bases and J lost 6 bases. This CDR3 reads CASSRGQGALEQYF. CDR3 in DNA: TGCGCCAGCAGTCGAGGACAGGGGGCGCTCGAGCAGTACTTC.

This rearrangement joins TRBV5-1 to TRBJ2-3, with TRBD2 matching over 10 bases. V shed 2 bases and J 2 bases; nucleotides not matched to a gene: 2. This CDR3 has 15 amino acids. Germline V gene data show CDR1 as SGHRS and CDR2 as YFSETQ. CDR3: CASSFGLAVTDTQYF. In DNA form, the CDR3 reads TGCGCCAGCAGCTTCGGACTAGCGGTCACAGATACGCAGTATTTT.

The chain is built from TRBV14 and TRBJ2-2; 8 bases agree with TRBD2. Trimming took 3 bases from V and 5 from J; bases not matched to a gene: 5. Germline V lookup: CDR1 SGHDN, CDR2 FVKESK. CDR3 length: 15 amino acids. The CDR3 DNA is TGTGCCAGCAGCCAGTTACTAGCGGTGACCGGGGAGCTGTTTTTT. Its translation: CASSQLLAVTGELFF.

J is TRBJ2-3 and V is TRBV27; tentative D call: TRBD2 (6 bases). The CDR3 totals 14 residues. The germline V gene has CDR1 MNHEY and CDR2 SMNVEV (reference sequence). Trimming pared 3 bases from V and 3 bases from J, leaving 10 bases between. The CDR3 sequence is CASSFRRETDTQYF. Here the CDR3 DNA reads TGTGCCAGCAGTTTTCGTCGGGAGACAGATACGCAGTATTTT.

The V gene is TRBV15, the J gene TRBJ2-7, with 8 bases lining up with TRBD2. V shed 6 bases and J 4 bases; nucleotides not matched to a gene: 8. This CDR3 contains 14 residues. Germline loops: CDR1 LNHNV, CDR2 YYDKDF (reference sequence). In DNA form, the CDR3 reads TGTGCCACCAGTGGAGCGGGAGTAAGGTACGAGCAGTACTTC. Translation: CATSGAGVRYEQYF. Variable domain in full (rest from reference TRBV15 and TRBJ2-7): DAMVIQNPRYQVTQFGKPVTLSCSQTLNHNVMYWYQQKSSQAPKLLFHYYDKDFNNEADTPDNFQSRRPNTSFCFLDIRSPGLGDTAMYLCATSGAGVRYEQYFGPGTRLTVT.

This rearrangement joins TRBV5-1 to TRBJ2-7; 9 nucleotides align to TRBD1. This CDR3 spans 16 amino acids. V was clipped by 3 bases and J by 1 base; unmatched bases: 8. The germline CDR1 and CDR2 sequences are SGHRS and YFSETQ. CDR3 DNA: TGCGCCAGCAGCTGGAATACCGGGACAGGGTCCTACGAGCAGTACTTC. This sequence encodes CASSWNTGTGSYEQYF.

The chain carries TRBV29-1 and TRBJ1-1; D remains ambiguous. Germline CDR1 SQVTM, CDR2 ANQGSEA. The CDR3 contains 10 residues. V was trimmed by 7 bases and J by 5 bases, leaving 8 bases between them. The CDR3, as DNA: TGCAGCGCTCGGGAGACTGAAGCTTTCTTT. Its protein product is CSARETEAFF.

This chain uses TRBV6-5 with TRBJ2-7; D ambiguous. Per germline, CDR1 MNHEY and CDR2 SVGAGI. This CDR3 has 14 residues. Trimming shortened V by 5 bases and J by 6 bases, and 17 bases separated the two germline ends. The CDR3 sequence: CASSRTMVPLEQYF. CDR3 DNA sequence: TGTGCCAGCAGTCGTACGATGGTTCCGCTCGAGCAGTACTTC.

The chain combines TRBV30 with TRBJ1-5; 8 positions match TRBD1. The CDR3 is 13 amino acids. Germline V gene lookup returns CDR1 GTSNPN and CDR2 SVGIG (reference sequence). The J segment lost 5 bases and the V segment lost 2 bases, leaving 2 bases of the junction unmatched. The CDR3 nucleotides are TGTGCCTGGAGTACGACAGGGGATCAGCCCCAGCATTTT. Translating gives CAWSTTGDQPQHF. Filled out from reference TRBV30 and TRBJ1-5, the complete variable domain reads SQTIHQWPATLVQPVGSPLSLECTVEGTSNPNLYWYRQAAGRGLQLLFYSVGIGQISSEVPQNLSASRPQDRQFILSSKKLLLSDSGFYLCAWSTTGDQPQHFGDGTRLSIL.

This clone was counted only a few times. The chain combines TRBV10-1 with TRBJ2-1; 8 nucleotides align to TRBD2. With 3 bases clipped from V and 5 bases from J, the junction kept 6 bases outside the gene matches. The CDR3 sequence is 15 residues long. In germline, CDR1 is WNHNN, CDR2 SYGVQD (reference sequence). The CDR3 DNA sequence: TGCGCCAGCAGTGATTATGCGGGAGGCGACAATGAGCAGTTCTTC. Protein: CASSDYAGGDNEQFF.

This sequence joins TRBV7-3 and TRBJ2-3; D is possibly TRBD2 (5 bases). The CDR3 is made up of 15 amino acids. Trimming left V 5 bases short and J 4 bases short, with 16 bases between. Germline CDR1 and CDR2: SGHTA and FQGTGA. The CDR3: CASSRRSSEADTQYF. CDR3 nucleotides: TGTGCCAGCAGCCGCCGCAGTAGCGAGGCAGATACGCAGTATTTT. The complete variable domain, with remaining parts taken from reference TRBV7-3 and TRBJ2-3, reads GAGVSQTPSNKVTEKGKYVELRCDPISGHTALYWYRQSLGQGPEFLIYFQGTGAADDSGLPNDRFFAVRPEGSVSTLKIQRTERGDSAVYLCASSRRSSEADTQYFGPGTRLTVL.

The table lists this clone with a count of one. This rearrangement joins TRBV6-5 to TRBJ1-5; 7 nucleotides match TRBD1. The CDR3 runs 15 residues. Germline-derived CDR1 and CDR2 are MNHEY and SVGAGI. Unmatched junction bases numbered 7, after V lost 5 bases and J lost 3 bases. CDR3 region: CASSRQGLDNQPQHF. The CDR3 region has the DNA TGTGCCAGCAGTCGACAGGGCCTAGACAATCAGCCCCAGCATTTT.

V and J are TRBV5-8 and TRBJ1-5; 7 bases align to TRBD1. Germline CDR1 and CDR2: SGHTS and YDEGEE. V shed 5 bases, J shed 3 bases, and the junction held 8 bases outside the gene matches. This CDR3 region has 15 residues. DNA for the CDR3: TGTGCCAGCAGTTGGGGACAGCTCCCCAATCAGCCCCAGCATTTT. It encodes CASSWGQLPNQPQHF.